Each of the 20 T cell receptor beta chains below was sequenced from the same sample in a study of blood T cell repertoires in COVID-19 (dated by TCRdb to 2020 to 2021). Library method: the immunoSEQ multiplex PCR assay. Entries here come from immuneACCESS through TCRdb and include only in-frame sequences with V and J called. Some clones fail to appear in such tables; in the studies checked, an unresolved V gene covers under half of the shortfall, and the cause of the remainder is unknown. Within this sample are roughly 100,000 clones, with 70% to 80% of them counted one time only. Together, the top ten hold 0.75% to 1% of the sample. The sequenced sample consisted of peripheral blood. These receptor sequences come from a human donor with acute or convalescent COVID-19. The donor label of this sample is uncertain.

The chain employs TRBV5-8 and TRBJ2-4; D is perhaps TRBD2 (6 bases). V was cut by 6 bases and J by 0 bases, with 22 bases left in between. Per germline, CDR1 SGHTS and CDR2 YDEGEE. The CDR3 length is 18 residues. CDR3 protein: CASTHTYRRGLAKNIQYF. In DNA form, the CDR3 reads TGTGCCAGCACCCATACCTACCGGCGGGGACTAGCCAAAAACATTCAGTACTTC.

This clone was counted many times. CDR3 sequence reads: CASSGDRGWGTDTQYF. The CDR3, as DNA: TGTGCCAGCAGCGGGGACAGGGGTTGGGGCACAGATACGCAGTATTTT. J is TRBJ2-3 and V is TRBV2; 10 bases map to TRBD1. Germline V gives CDR1 SNHLY, CDR2 FYNNEI. V shed 6 bases and J 1 base; nucleotides not matched to a gene: 7. The CDR3 has 16 amino acids. Using reference TRBV2 and TRBJ2-3 for the parts outside the CDR3, the full variable domain is EPEVTQTPSHQVTQMGQEVILRCVPISNHLYFYWYRQILGQKVEFLVSFYNNEISEKSEIFDDQFSVERPDGSNFTLKIRSTKLEDSAMYFCASSGDRGWGTDTQYFGPGTRLTVL.

J is TRBJ2-7 and V is TRBV28; D perhaps matches TRBD1 (5 bases). CDR1 MDHEN and CDR2 SYDVKM come from the germline V gene. The CDR3 extends over 14 amino acids. V lost 3 bases, J lost 5 bases, and 14 bases lay in between. The CDR3 sequence: CASSFVARVNEQYF. CDR3 in DNA: TGTGCCAGCAGTTTTGTAGCCAGGGTTAACGAGCAGTACTTC.

This chain joins TRBV4-2 and TRBJ1-5; TRBD1 aligns across 7 bases. The CDR3 contains 17 residues. J lost 4 bases, V lost 4 bases, and 13 bases had no gene match. The germline gives CDR1 LGHNA, CDR2 YNFKEQ. CDR3 protein: CASSPDGGQAGNQPQHF. As DNA, the CDR3 is TGTGCCAGCAGCCCCGACGGCGGACAGGCTGGGAATCAGCCCCAGCATTTT.

V and J are TRBV6-4 and TRBJ2-3; weak D call: TRBD2 (6 bases). Germline V gives CDR1 MRHNA, CDR2 SNTAGT. This CDR3 is 16 amino acids long. Trimming shortened V by 0 bases and J by 0 bases, and 10 bases separated the two germline ends. The CDR3 DNA follows: TGTGCCAGCAGTGACTCGGTGGGGGGAAGCACAGATACGCAGTATTTT. Amino acids: CASSDSVGGSTDTQYF.

The chain couples TRBV11-3 to TRBJ2-1; 9 bases align to TRBD1. V lost 3 bases to trimming and J lost 8 bases; unmatched junction nucleotides: 5. The CDR3 runs 14 residues. CDR1 SGHNT and CDR2 YENEEA come from the germline V gene. The CDR3 coding sequence is TGTGCCAGCAGCTTGGGACAGGGCGAGCATGAGCAGTTCTTC. Protein sequence: CASSLGQGEHEQFF.

The V and J genes are TRBV24-1 and TRBJ1-1, with D unclear. This CDR3 spans 14 amino acids. Germline V gene lookup returns CDR1 KGHDR and CDR2 SFDVKD. V lost 4 bases and J 6 bases, leaving 14 bases between the germline ends. The CDR3 sequence: CATSDSGGLAEAFF. The CDR3 DNA is TGTGCCACCAGTGACTCCGGAGGTTTGGCTGAAGCTTTCTTT.

The CDR3 spells CASSLKGAYRADYYGYTF. CDR3 bases: TGTGCCAGCAGTTTAAAAGGAGCCTACAGGGCGGATTACTATGGCTACACCTTC. V gene TRBV28 combines with J gene TRBJ1-2; D possibly corresponds to TRBD1 (6 bases). V lost 2 bases and J lost 3, with 22 bases in between. The CDR3 spans 18 residues. Germline CDR1 MDHEN, CDR2 SYDVKM.

The chain recombines TRBV11-2 with TRBJ1-5, with TRBD1 as a possible D gene (5 bases). V lost 5 bases and J lost 0, with 11 bases in between. Germline lookup yields CDR1 SGHAT and CDR2 FQNNGV. There are 15 residues in the CDR3. The chain's CDR3 is CASSPGTHSNQPQHF. For the CDR3, the DNA is TGTGCCAGCAGCCCCGGGACTCATAGCAATCAGCCCCAGCATTTT.

The chain has TRBV6-5 and TRBJ2-1; D possibly corresponds to TRBD2 (7 bases). The CDR3 spans 15 residues. In germline, CDR1 is MNHEY, CDR2 SVGAGI. The germline V and J ends were trimmed by 6 bases and 1 base, with 13 bases remaining between them. DNA for the CDR3: TGTGCCAGCAGCCGCGGGGGCTCTTCCTACAATGAGCAGTTCTTC. It specifies CASSRGGSSYNEQFF.

The rearrangement links TRBV6-5 to TRBJ1-1; no firm D call. This CDR3 contains 13 residues. Deletions cut 1 base from V and 11 bases from J, with 14 bases between. Germline CDR1 MNHEY, CDR2 SVGAGI. CDR3 loop: CASSYFSHAGAFF. The CDR3 region has the DNA TGTGCCAGCAGTTACTTCTCCCACGCGGGCGCTTTCTTT.

V and J are TRBV5-1 and TRBJ2-1; D not certain. V lost 0 bases and J lost 1, with 5 bases in between. The CDR3 length is 14 residues. Germline assignment: CDR1 SGHRS and CDR2 YFSETQ. In DNA form, the CDR3 reads TGCGCCAGCAGCTTGGACAGTTCCTACAATGAGCAGTTCTTC. Translated, it gives CASSLDSSYNEQFF.

The gene calls are TRBV7-9 and TRBJ1-3, with D hard to call. Per germline, CDR1 SEHNR and CDR2 FQNEAQ (reference sequence). The V end was cut by 0 bases, the J end by 0 bases, with 9 bases between. The CDR3 has 16 amino acids. CDR3 region: CASSLASYISGNTIYF. The CDR3 DNA follows: TGTGCCAGCAGCTTAGCATCGTACATCTCTGGAAACACCATATATTTT. The complete variable domain, with remaining parts taken from reference TRBV7-9 and TRBJ1-3, reads DTGVSQNPRHKITKRGQNVTFRCDPISEHNRLYWYRQTLGQGPEFLTYFQNEAQLEKSRLLSDRFSAERPKGSFSTLEIQRTEQGDSAMYLCASSLASYISGNTIYFGEGSWLTVV.

This sequence joins TRBV9 and TRBJ1-2; 9 bases are shared with TRBD1. The CDR3 is made up of 20 amino acids. After removal of 4 bases from V and 0 bases from J, the junction contained 19 bases not matched to a gene. CDR1 SGDLS and CDR2 YYNGEE come from the germline V gene. The CDR3 sequence is CASSLRGDREGDRSNYGYTF. Here the CDR3 DNA reads TGTGCCAGCAGCCTCCGAGGGGACAGGGAAGGGGACCGATCTAACTATGGCTACACCTTC.

The sample holds a few counts of this clone. The CDR3 loop is CASNREQASNYGYTF. The DNA of the CDR3 is TGTGCCAGCAATCGCGAGCAGGCCTCTAACTATGGCTACACCTTC. The chain couples TRBV2 to TRBJ1-2; the D is unclear. The ends were cut back, 7 bases at V and 0 bases at J, with 15 bases in the middle. CDR1 SNHLY and CDR2 FYNNEI come from the germline V gene. The CDR3 runs to 15 residues. The full variable domain, rest sourced from reference TRBV2 and TRBJ1-2, is EPEVTQTPSHQVTQMGQEVILRCVPISNHLYFYWYRQILGQKVEFLVSFYNNEISEKSEIFDDQFSVERPDGSNFTLKIRSTKLEDSAMYFCASNREQASNYGYTFGSGTRLTVV.

In DNA, the CDR3 is TGTGCCAGCAGTAGGGACAGGGTGAACACTGAAGCTTTCTTT. It codes for CASSRDRVNTEAFF. This sequence joins TRBV6-5 and TRBJ1-1; 9 bases fit TRBD1. From germline, CDR1 is MNHEY and CDR2 SVGAGI. With 5 bases clipped from V and 0 bases from J, the junction kept 1 base outside the gene matches. This CDR3 comprises 14 residues.

The J gene is TRBJ2-2, the V gene TRBV5-1; 7 bases align to TRBD1. The V gene's germline CDR1 is SGHRS and CDR2 YFSETQ. The CDR3 length is 19 residues. Trimming at V came to 0 bases and at J to 0 bases, leaving 11 bases not matched to a gene. The CDR3 DNA reads TGCGCCAGCAGCTTGGAGAGGGGGCAGGGGTTCGCGAACACCGGGGAGCTGTTTTTT. Its translation is CASSLERGQGFANTGELFF. Supplemented by reference TRBV5-1 and TRBJ2-2, the full variable domain reads KAGVTQTPRYLIKTRGQQVTLSCSPISGHRSVSWYQQTPGQGLQFLFEYFSETQRNKGNFPGRFSGRQFSNSRSEMNVSTLELGDSALYLCASSLERGQGFANTGELFFGEGSRLTVL.

The table lists this clone with many counts. The chain is built from TRBV11-2 and TRBJ2-2; 10 bases line up with TRBD2. CDR3 length: 19 amino acids. Looked up from germline, CDR1 is SGHAT and CDR2 is FQNNGV. J gave up 0 bases and V 0 bases, and 7 bases lay outside the gene matches. CDR3 in DNA: TGTGCCAGCAGCTTAGATATTAGTAGCGGGGGGCCGAACACCGGGGAGCTGTTTTTT. This encodes CASSLDISSGGPNTGELFF.

V usage is TRBV28 and J usage is TRBJ2-1; tentatively, D is TRBD2 (5 bases). V shed 5 bases and J shed 9 bases, with 11 bases lying between them. In germline, CDR1 is MDHEN, CDR2 SYDVKM. The CDR3 is 12 residues long. The chain's CDR3 is CASSTPGSEQFF. CDR3 in DNA: TGTGCCAGCAGTACCCCGGGGAGTGAGCAGTTCTTC.

The CDR3 region has the DNA TGTGCCAGCAGTCAAGGGCGGGCCTCCTACGAGCAGTACGTC. Encoded protein: CASSQGRASYEQYV. V is TRBV28 and J is TRBJ2-7; D might be TRBD2 (5 bases). The CDR3 covers 14 residues. The germline V gene encodes CDR1 MDHEN and CDR2 SYDVKM. V was trimmed by 5 bases and J by 0 bases, leaving 11 bases between them.